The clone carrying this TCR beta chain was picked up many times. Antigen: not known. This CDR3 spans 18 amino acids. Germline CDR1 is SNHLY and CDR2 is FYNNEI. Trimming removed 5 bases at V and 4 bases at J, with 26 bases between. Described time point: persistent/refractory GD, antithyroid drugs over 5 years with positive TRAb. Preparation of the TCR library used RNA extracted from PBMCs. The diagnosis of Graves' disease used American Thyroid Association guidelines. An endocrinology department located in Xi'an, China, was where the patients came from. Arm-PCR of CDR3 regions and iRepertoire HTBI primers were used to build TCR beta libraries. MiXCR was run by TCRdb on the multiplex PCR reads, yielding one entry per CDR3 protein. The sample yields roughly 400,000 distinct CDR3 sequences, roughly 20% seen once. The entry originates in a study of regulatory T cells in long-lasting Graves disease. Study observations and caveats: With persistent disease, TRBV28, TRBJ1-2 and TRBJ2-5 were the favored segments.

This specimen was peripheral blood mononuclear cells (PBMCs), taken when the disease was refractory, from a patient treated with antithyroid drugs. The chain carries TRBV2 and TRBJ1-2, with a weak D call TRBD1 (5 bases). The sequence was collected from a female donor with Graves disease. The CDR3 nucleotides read TGTGCCAGCAGTCCTTCCCAACCGGCAGGGTGGGACGGCTATGGCTACACCTTC. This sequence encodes CASSPSQPAGWDGYGYTF.